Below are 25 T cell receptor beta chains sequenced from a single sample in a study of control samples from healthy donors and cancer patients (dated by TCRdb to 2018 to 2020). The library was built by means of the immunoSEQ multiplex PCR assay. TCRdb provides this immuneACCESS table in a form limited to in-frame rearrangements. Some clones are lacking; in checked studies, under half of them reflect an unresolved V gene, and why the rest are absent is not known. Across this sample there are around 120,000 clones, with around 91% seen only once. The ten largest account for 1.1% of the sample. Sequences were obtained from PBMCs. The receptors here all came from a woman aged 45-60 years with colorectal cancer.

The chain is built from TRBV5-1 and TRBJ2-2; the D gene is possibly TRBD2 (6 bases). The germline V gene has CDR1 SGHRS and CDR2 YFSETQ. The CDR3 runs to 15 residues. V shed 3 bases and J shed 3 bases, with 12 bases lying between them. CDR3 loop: CASSSLGGDTGELFF. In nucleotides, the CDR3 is TGCGCCAGCAGCTCCTTGGGGGGAGACACCGGGGAGCTGTTTTTT.

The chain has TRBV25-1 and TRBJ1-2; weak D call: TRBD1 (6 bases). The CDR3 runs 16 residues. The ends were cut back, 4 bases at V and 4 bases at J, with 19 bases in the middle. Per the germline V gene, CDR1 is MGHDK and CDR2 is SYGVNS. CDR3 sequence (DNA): TGTGCCAGCAGTGGACCCTTTTGGGGGCGATTCTATGGCTACACCTTC. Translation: CASSGPFWGRFYGYTF.

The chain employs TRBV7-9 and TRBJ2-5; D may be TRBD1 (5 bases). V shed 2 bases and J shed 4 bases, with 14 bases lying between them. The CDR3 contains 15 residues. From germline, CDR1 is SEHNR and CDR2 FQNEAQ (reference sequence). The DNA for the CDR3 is TGTGCCAGCAGCTTATCTCAGGGCTTGACAGAGACCCAGTACTTC. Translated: CASSLSQGLTETQYF. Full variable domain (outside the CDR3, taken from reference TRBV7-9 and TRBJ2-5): DTGVSQNPRHKITKRGQNVTFRCDPISEHNRLYWYRQTLGQGPEFLTYFQNEAQLEKSRLLSDRFSAERPKGSFSTLEIQRTEQGDSAMYLCASSLSQGLTETQYFGPGTRLLVL.

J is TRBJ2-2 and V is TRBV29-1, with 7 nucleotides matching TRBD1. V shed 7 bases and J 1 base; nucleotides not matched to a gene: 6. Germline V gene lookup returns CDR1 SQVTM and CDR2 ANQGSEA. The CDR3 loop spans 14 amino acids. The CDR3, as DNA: TGCAGCGCCGGACGGGACAGGAACACCGGGGAGCTGTTTTTT. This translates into CSAGRDRNTGELFF.

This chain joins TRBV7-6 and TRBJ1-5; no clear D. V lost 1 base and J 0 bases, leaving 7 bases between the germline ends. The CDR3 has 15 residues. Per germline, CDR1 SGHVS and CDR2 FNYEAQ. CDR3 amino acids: CASSLGEGSNQPQHF. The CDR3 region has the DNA TGTGCCAGCAGCTTAGGAGAGGGTAGCAATCAGCCCCAGCATTTT.

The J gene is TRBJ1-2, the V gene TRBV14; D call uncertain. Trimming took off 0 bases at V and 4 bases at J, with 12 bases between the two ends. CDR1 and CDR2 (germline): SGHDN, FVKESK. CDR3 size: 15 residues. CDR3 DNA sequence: TGTGCCAGCAGCCAAGATCTTGGGGAGATCTATGGCTACACCTTC. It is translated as CASSQDLGEIYGYTF.

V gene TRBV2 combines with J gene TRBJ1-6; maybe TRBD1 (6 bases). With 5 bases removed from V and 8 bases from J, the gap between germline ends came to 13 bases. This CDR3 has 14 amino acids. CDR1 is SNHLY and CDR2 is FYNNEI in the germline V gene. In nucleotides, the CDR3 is TGTGCCAGCAGTCCTACAGGGTTTGATTCACCCCTCCACTTT. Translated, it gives CASSPTGFDSPLHF.

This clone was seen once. The CDR3 DNA reads as TGTGCCAGCAGCTCCCGTCGGAGTAATCGTCCCGCAACTAATGAAAAACTGTTTTTT. Protein product: CASSSRRSNRPATNEKLFF. The chain couples TRBV7-2 to TRBJ1-4; D remains unclear. Germline CDR1 reads SGHTA; CDR2 reads FQGNSA. V gave up 4 bases and J gave up 0 bases, with 21 bases separating them. The CDR3 contains 19 residues.

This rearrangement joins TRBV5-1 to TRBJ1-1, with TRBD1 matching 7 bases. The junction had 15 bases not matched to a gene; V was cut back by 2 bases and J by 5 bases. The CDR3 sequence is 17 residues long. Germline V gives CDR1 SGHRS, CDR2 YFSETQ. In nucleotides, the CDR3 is TGCGCCAGCAGCTTTCGGACAGGCGGCATGGGCGAGACTGAAGCTTTCTTT. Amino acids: CASSFRTGGMGETEAFF.

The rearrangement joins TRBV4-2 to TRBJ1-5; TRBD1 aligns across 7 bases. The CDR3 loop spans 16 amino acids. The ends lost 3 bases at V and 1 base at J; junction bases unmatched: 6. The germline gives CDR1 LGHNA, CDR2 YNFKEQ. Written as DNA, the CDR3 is TGTGCCAGCAGCCAGGGCAGGGGGGAGAGCAATCAGCCCCAGCATTTT. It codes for CASSQGRGESNQPQHF.

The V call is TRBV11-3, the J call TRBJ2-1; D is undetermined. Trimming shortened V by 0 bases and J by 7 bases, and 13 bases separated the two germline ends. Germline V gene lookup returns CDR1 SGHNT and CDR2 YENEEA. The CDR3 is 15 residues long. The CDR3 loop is CASSLDLRHGNEQFF. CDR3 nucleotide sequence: TGTGCCAGCAGCTTAGATCTAAGGCACGGGAATGAGCAGTTCTTC.

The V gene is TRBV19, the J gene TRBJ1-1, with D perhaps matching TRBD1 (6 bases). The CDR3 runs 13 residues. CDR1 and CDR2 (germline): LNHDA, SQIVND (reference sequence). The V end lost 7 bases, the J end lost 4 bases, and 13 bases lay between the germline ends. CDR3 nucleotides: TGTGCCAGTAACCCCGGCAGGGGCACTGAAGCTTTCTTT. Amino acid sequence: CASNPGRGTEAFF. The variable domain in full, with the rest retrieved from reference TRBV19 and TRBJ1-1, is DGGITQSPKYLFRKEGQNVTLSCEQNLNHDAMYWYRQDPGQGLRLIYYSQIVNDFQKGDIAEGYSVSREKKESFPLTVTSAQKNPTAFYLCASNPGRGTEAFFGQGTRLTVV.

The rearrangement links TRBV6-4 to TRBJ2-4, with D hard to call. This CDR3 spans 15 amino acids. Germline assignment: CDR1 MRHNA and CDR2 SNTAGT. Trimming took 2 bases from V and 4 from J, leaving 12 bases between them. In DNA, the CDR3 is TGTGCCAGCAGTGACATCCTTCCTCCTAAAAACATTCAGTACTTC. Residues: CASSDILPPKNIQYF.

The CDR3 spells CASSWTGGGQETQYF. CDR3 in DNA: TGTGCCAGCAGTTGGACAGGGGGAGGACAAGAGACCCAGTACTTC. The rearrangement uses TRBV28 and TRBJ2-5, with 10 positions matching TRBD1. Germline V gene lookup returns CDR1 MDHEN and CDR2 SYDVKM. The trim removed 4 bases at V and 2 bases at J, leaving 4 bases unmatched. This CDR3 comprises 15 residues.

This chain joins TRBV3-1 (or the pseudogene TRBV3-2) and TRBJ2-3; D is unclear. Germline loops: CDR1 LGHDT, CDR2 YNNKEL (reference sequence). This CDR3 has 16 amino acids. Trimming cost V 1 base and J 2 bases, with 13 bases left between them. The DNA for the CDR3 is TGTGCCAGCAGCCAAGGCGACAACACCCTCACAGATACGCAGTATTTT. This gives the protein CASSQGDNTLTDTQYF.

The CDR3 bases are TGTGCCATCAGTCAACAGGGGGGAGGGGGCCCAGATACGCAGTATTTT. Its protein is CAISQQGGGGPDTQYF. The chain combines TRBV10-3 with TRBJ2-3; D is perhaps TRBD1 (8 bases). V shed 5 bases and J shed 4 bases, with 19 bases lying between them. The germline gives CDR1 ENHRY, CDR2 SYGVKD. This CDR3 is built from 16 residues.

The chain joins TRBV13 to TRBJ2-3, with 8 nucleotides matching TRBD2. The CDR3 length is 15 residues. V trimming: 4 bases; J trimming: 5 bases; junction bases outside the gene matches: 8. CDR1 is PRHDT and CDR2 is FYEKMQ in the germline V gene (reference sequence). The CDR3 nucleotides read TGTGCCAGCAGCTACTATGGCGGGGGGATAGATACGCAGTATTTT. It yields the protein CASSYYGGGIDTQYF. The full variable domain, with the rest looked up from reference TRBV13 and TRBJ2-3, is AAGVIQSPRHLIKEKRETATLKCYPIPRHDTVYWYQQGPGQDPQFLISFYEKMQSDKGSIPDRFSAQQFSDYHSELNMSSLELGDSALYFCASSYYGGGIDTQYFGPGTRLTVL.

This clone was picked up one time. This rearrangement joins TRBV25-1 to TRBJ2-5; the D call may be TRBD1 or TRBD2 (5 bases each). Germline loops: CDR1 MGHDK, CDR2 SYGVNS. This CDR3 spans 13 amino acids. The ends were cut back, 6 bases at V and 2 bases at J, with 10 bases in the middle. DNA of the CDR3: TGTGCCAGCAGCAGGGACCTTCAAGAGACCCAGTACTTC. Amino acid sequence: CASSRDLQETQYF.

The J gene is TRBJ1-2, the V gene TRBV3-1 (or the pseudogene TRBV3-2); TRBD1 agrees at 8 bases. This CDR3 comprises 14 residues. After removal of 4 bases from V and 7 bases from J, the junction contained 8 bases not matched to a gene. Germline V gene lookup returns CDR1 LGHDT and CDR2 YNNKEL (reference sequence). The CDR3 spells CASSRQRTGIGYTF. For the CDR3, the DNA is TGTGCCAGCAGCCGCCAACGGACAGGGATTGGCTACACCTTC.

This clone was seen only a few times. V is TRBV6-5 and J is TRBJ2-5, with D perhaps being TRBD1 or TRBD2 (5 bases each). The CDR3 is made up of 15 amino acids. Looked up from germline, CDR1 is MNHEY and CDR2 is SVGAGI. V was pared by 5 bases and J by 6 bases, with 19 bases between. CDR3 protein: CASSTPTAAKKTQYF. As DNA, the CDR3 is TGTGCCAGCAGTACTCCGACAGCGGCCAAGAAGACCCAGTACTTC.

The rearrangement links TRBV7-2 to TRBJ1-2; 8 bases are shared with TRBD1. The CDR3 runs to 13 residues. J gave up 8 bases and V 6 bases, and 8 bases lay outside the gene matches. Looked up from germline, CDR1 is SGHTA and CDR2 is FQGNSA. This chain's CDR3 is CASRTNRGEGYTF. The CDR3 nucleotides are TGTGCCAGCAGAACAAACAGGGGGGAAGGCTACACCTTC. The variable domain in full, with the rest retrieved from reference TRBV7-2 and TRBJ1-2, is GAGVSQSPSNKVTEKGKDVELRCDPISGHTALYWYRQSLGQGLEFLIYFQGNSAPDKSGLPSDRFSAERTGGSVSTLTIQRTQQEDSAVYLCASRTNRGEGYTFGSGTRLTVV.

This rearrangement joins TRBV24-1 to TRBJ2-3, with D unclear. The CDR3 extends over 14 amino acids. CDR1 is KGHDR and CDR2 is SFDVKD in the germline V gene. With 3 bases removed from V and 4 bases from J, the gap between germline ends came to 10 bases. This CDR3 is CATSDASTPDTQYF. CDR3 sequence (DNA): TGTGCCACCAGTGATGCCTCTACCCCAGATACGCAGTATTTT.

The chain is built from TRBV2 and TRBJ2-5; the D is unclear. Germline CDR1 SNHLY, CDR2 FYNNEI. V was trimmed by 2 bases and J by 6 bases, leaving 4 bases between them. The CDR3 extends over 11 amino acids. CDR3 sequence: CASSEPQTQYF. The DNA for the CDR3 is TGTGCCAGCAGTGAACCCCAGACCCAGTACTTC.

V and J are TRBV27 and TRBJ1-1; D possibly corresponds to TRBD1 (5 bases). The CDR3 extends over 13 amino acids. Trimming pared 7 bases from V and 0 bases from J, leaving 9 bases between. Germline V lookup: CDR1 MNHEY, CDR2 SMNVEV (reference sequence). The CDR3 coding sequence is TGTGCCAGCAAATACAGGTTGAACACTGAAGCTTTCTTT. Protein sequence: CASKYRLNTEAFF.

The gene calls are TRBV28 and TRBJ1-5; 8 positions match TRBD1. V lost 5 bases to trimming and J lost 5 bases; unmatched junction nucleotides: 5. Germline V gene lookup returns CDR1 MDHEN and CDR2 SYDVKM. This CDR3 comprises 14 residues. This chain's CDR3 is CASSPGQGDQPQHF. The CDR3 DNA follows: TGTGCCAGCAGTCCAGGACAGGGTGATCAGCCCCAGCATTTT. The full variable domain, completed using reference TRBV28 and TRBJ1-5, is DVKVTQSSRYLVKRTGEKVFLECVQDMDHENMFWYRQDPGLGLRLIYFSYDVKMKEKGDIPEGYSVSREKKERFSLILESASTNQTSMYLCASSPGQGDQPQHFGDGTRLSIL.